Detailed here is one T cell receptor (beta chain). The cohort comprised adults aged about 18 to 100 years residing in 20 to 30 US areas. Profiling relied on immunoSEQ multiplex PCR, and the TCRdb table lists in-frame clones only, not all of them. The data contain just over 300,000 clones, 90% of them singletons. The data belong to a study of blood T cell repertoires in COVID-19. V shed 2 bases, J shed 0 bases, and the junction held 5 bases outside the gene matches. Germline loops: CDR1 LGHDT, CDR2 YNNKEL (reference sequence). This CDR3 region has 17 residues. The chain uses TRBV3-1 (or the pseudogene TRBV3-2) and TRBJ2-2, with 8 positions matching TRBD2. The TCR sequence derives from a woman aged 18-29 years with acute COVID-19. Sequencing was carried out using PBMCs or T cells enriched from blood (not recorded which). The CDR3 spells CASSQPERESNTGELFF. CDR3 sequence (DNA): TGTGCCAGCAGCCAACCAGAGCGGGAGTCGAACACCGGGGAGCTGTTTTTT.